These 13 T cell receptor beta chains share one sample of origin, sequenced in a study of beta chain features in type 1 diabetes. Expressed TCRB transcripts were sequenced after all isolated RNA was converted to cDNA. Repertoires were generated with immunoSEQ multiplex PCR, while TCRdb's copy carries only in-frame clones and drops some. There are 350,000 to 450,000 clones in the sample; about 14% occur only once, and under 0.04% lies in the top ten. The sequenced sample was naive CD4+ T cells from blood. The receptors come from a young man in good health.

The chain couples TRBV5-1 to TRBJ2-3; D uncertain. Trimming shortened V by 0 bases and J by 0 bases, and 5 bases separated the two germline ends. The CDR3 extends over 14 amino acids. Germline CDR1 is SGHRS and CDR2 is YFSETQ. The CDR3 nucleotides are TGCGCCAGCAGCTTGGACCCTAGCACAGATACGCAGTATTTT. Its protein product is CASSLDPSTDTQYF.

The rearrangement uses TRBV7-2 and TRBJ1-1; 7 nucleotides align to TRBD1. The V gene's germline CDR1 is SGHTA and CDR2 FQGNSA. J lost 3 bases, V lost 5 bases, and 6 bases had no gene match. The CDR3 consists of 14 residues. Here the CDR3 DNA reads TGTGCCAGCAGCGTAACCAGGGGGTACACTGAAGCTTTCTTT. The encoded protein is CASSVTRGYTEAFF.

In this sample, this clone turned up a few times. The chain is built from TRBV30 and TRBJ2-5, with 8 bases aligning to TRBD1. The CDR3 is made up of 17 amino acids. Germline lookup yields CDR1 GTSNPN and CDR2 SVGIG (reference sequence). The trim removed 2 bases at V and 9 bases at J, leaving 20 bases unmatched. DNA for the CDR3: TGTGCCTGGAGTACTGACCGGACAGGGCGAGATCGGAGTTCCCAGTACTTC. Translated, it gives CAWSTDRTGRDRSSQYF. The full variable domain, with the rest looked up from reference TRBV30 and TRBJ2-5, is SQTIHQWPATLVQPVGSPLSLECTVEGTSNPNLYWYRQAAGRGLQLLFYSVGIGQISSEVPQNLSASRPQDRQFILSSKKLLLSDSGFYLCAWSTDRTGRDRSSQYFGPGTRLLVL.

This clone turned up a few times. The chain employs TRBV7-3 and TRBJ2-3; maybe TRBD2 (6 bases). The CDR3 runs to 16 residues. Germline CDR1 SGHTA, CDR2 FQGTGA. V shed 5 bases and J shed 2 bases, with 17 bases lying between them. The CDR3 loop reads CASSPQRGSLTDTQYF. CDR3 nucleotide sequence: TGTGCCAGCAGCCCGCAACGGGGGTCTCTCACAGATACGCAGTATTTT.

The sample holds a few counts of this clone. The gene calls are TRBV5-1 and TRBJ2-1; tentatively, D is TRBD2 (6 bases). Germline CDR1 is SGHRS and CDR2 is YFSETQ. V gave up 4 bases and J gave up 1 base, with 15 bases separating them. This CDR3 contains 16 residues. The CDR3 nucleotides read TGCGCCAGCAGCACGGGACTCCTTGGGTCCTACAATGAGCAGTTCTTC. Translation gives CASSTGLLGSYNEQFF.

This clone was detected a few times. The gene calls are TRBV21-1 and TRBJ2-7. TRBV21-1 is termed a pseudogene. The CDR3 sequence is 16 residues long. CDR3 nucleotide sequence: TGTGCCAGCAGCAAAGTAAGGGTCGTTCCCTTTGGCGAGCAGTACGTC. Encoded protein: CASSKVRVVPFGEQYV.

The V call is TRBV11-3, the J call TRBJ2-4, with D tentatively TRBD1 or TRBD2 (5 bases each). V lost 5 bases and J 2 bases, leaving 22 bases between the germline ends. The CDR3 covers 18 residues. The germline V gene has CDR1 SGHNT and CDR2 YENEEA. CDR3 in DNA: TGTGCCAGCAGCGCCAGGAGCCGGGACGGAGGATCCAAAAACATTCAGTACTTC. It codes for CASSARSRDGGSKNIQYF.

The chain has TRBV18 and TRBJ2-7; TRBD2 matches at 9 bases. The CDR3 sequence is 20 residues long. In germline, CDR1 is KGHSH, CDR2 LQKENI. V shed 5 bases and J 6 bases; nucleotides not matched to a gene: 26. The CDR3, as DNA: TGTGCCAGCTCAACTCGCCAGGGGAGTTCGAAGGTAGCGGGGGCTGGCGAGCAGTACTTC. The encoded protein is CASSTRQGSSKVAGAGEQYF. Complete variable domain (other parts from reference TRBV18 and TRBJ2-7): NAGVMQNPRHLVRRRGQEARLRCSPMKGHSHVYWYRQLPEEGLKFMVYLQKENIIDESGMPKERFSAEFPKEGPSILRIQQVVRGDSAAYFCASSTRQGSSKVAGAGEQYFGPGTRLTVT.

This clone was seen a few times. The sample contains more than one DNA sequence encoding this CDR3. The rearrangement uses TRBV29-1 and TRBJ2-3; TRBD1 aligns across 7 bases. Germline CDR1 SQVTM, CDR2 ANQGSEA. The CDR3 is made up of 11 amino acids. V shed 6 bases, J shed 6 bases, and the junction held 3 bases outside the gene matches. The CDR3 region is CSVRQGDTQYF. The CDR3, as DNA: TGCAGCGTAAGACAGGGTGATACGCAGTATTTT.

This clone occurred a few times. The V gene is TRBV2, the J gene TRBJ2-5; D is tentatively TRBD1 or TRBD2 (6 bases each). There are 13 residues in the CDR3. Germline assignment: CDR1 SNHLY and CDR2 FYNNEI. The germline V and J ends were trimmed by 11 bases and 4 bases, with 17 bases remaining between them. For the CDR3, the DNA is TGTGCCTCCCGAGGGGGGCCAGGAGAGACCCAGTACTTC. Residues: CASRGGPGETQYF.

This clone was picked up many times. The rearrangement joins TRBV30 to TRBJ2-3; TRBD2 matches 8 bases. In germline, CDR1 is GTSNPN, CDR2 SVGIG (reference sequence). The V and J ends lost 6 bases and 3 bases, in that order; junction bases with no gene match: 8. This CDR3 is built from 14 residues. The CDR3 protein is CACSSGGPTDTQYF. The CDR3 DNA sequence: TGTGCCTGTAGTTCGGGAGGGCCGACAGATACGCAGTATTTT.

This clone was detected a few times. J is TRBJ2-1 and V is TRBV19, with D unclear. Germline CDR1 reads LNHDA; CDR2 reads SQIVND (reference sequence). CDR3 size: 15 residues. V lost 3 bases, J lost 0 bases, and 9 bases lay in between. Here the CDR3 DNA reads TGTGCCAGTAGTATGCAGGCAAGCTCCTACAATGAGCAGTTCTTC. It encodes CASSMQASSYNEQFF.

This chain connects TRBV7-2 to TRBJ1-6, with D possibly TRBD1 on 6 matching bases. The germline V gene has CDR1 SGHTA and CDR2 FQGNSA. V dropped 5 bases and J dropped 1 base, with 15 bases sitting between them. The CDR3 has 17 residues. CDR3 coding DNA: TGTGCCAGCAGCACCCGCTGGGGGGCGTCCTATAATTCACCCCTCCACTTT. Its translation is CASSTRWGASYNSPLHF.